The 24 T cell receptor beta chains in this list originate from one sample, sequenced in a study of T cell responses to AZD1222 COVID-19 vaccine. Measured with immunoSEQ multiplex PCR; TCRdb has only the in-frame clones, and not every one. The table lists roughly 150,000 clones, around 92% of them singletons. The specimen comprised peripheral blood, sampled on day 0 of AZD1222 vaccination. Every receptor here comes from an adult in good health.

The V and J genes are TRBV14 and TRBJ2-1; D is perhaps TRBD1 (5 bases). Trimming removed 3 bases at V and 6 bases at J, with 6 bases between. Germline V CDR1 and CDR2: SGHDN, FVKESK. The CDR3 consists of 12 residues. CDR3: CASSHRGNEQFF. The DNA of the CDR3 is TGTGCCAGCAGCCATAGGGGCAATGAGCAGTTCTTC.

V is TRBV7-8 and J is TRBJ2-7, with 7 nucleotides matching TRBD2. CDR3 size: 14 residues. Unmatched junction bases numbered 4, after V lost 5 bases and J lost 0 bases. Germline CDR1 reads SGHVS; CDR2 reads FQNEAQ. This chain's CDR3 is CASSPGGNSYEQYF. The CDR3 DNA follows: TGTGCCAGCAGCCCCGGGGGGAACTCCTACGAGCAGTACTTC.

This chain joins TRBV20-1 and TRBJ2-3; the match to TRBD2 covers 9 bases. The CDR3 is made up of 15 amino acids. The junction had 6 bases not matched to a gene; V was cut back by 3 bases and J by 2 bases. The germline V gene encodes CDR1 DFQATT and CDR2 SNEGSKA (reference sequence). CDR3 in DNA: TGCAGTGCTAGTTTGACTAGCGGCTTCACAGATACGCAGTATTTT. Its protein is CSASLTSGFTDTQYF.

This sequence joins TRBV12-3 or TRBV12-4 and TRBJ1-1, with D possibly matching TRBD1 (6 bases). The CDR3 length is 13 residues. Between the trimmed V and J ends, which lost 6 bases and 1 base, there was a span of 9 bases. CDR3 amino acids: CASRIQGNTEAFF. In DNA form, the CDR3 reads TGTGCCAGCAGGATACAGGGGAACACTGAAGCTTTCTTT.

The chain links TRBV30 to TRBJ1-4; weak D call: TRBD1 (5 bases). CDR1 and CDR2 from the germline V gene are GTSNPN and SVGIG (reference sequence). This CDR3 has 15 residues. V lost 2 bases and J lost 7, with 17 bases in between. CDR3 DNA: TGTGCCTGGAGTCCGGGGCTATTCGTGAGTGAAAAACTGTTTTTT. Translated, it gives CAWSPGLFVSEKLFF.

V gene TRBV12-5 combines with J gene TRBJ2-1; 13 bases match TRBD2. V shed 6 bases, J shed 8 bases, and the junction held 10 bases outside the gene matches. The CDR3 length is 16 residues. CDR1 and CDR2 from the germline V gene are LGHNT and FRNRAP. CDR3 amino acids: CASGDRTSGSRDEQFF. The CDR3 DNA reads TGTGCTAGTGGCGACCGGACTAGCGGGAGTAGAGATGAGCAGTTCTTC.

This rearrangement joins TRBV15 to TRBJ2-7; possibly TRBD1 or TRBD2 for D (6 bases each). V was clipped by 3 bases and J by 5 bases, with 20 bases between them. Germline CDR1 reads LNHNV; CDR2 reads YYDKDF (reference sequence). The CDR3 has 16 residues. CDR3 region: CATSRWGVGGSDEQYF. For the CDR3, the DNA is TGTGCCACCAGCAGGTGGGGTGTGGGGGGCAGCGACGAGCAGTACTTC.

This chain uses TRBV5-5 with TRBJ1-2, with TRBD1 as a possible D gene (5 bases). V dropped 0 bases and J dropped 3 bases, with 9 bases sitting between them. Germline CDR1 and CDR2: SGHKS and YYEKEE (reference sequence). CDR3 length: 14 residues. CDR3 amino acids: CASSLAWGDYGYTF. In DNA, the CDR3 is TGTGCCAGCAGCTTGGCCTGGGGGGACTATGGCTACACCTTC.

V gene TRBV4-1 combines with J gene TRBJ2-7; D possibly corresponds to TRBD1 (5 bases). This CDR3 has 14 residues. Between the trimmed V and J ends, which lost 4 bases and 3 bases, there was a span of 13 bases. Germline V lookup: CDR1 MGHRA, CDR2 YSYEKL. The CDR3 reads CASSPNVGDYEQYF. CDR3 nucleotide sequence: TGCGCCAGCAGCCCGAACGTAGGGGACTACGAGCAGTACTTC.

This chain connects TRBV4-3 to TRBJ2-5; D gene unclear. The V gene lost 0 bases and the J gene lost 0 bases, with 17 bases spanning the gap. The CDR3 extends over 18 amino acids. The germline gives CDR1 LGHNA, CDR2 YSLEER. This CDR3 is CASSQDPTSPGNQETQYF. CDR3 nucleotides: TGCGCCAGCAGCCAAGATCCGACCTCTCCAGGCAACCAAGAGACCCAGTACTTC.

The chain combines TRBV18 with TRBJ2-1, with a weak D call TRBD1 (5 bases). This CDR3 contains 16 residues. CDR1 is KGHSH and CDR2 is LQKENI in the germline V gene. V lost 1 base to trimming and J lost 0 bases, with 10 bases between them. The CDR3 loop is CASSPLQGDSYNEQFF. The CDR3 region has the DNA TGTGCCAGCTCACCACTTCAGGGTGACTCCTACAATGAGCAGTTCTTC.

The chain links TRBV6-5 to TRBJ1-1; D remains ambiguous. This CDR3 spans 14 amino acids. V was shortened by 4 bases and J by 6 bases, with 15 bases between the two germline ends. The germline V gene has CDR1 MNHEY and CDR2 SVGAGI. The chain's CDR3 is CASSSRASGAEAFF. The CDR3 coding sequence is TGTGCCAGCAGTTCTCGGGCGTCCGGTGCTGAAGCTTTCTTT.

The genes are TRBV12-3 or TRBV12-4 and TRBJ1-2; no reliable D call. Trimming shortened V by 6 bases and J by 5 bases, and 10 bases separated the two germline ends. The CDR3 is made up of 12 amino acids. CDR3 in amino acids: CASSLTAYGYTF. The CDR3 DNA reads as TGTGCCAGCAGCCTAACTGCTTATGGCTACACCTTC.

CDR3 DNA sequence: TGTGCCAGCCTGGACCGCTACACAGATACGCAGTATTTT. This translates into CASLDRYTDTQYF. The chain joins TRBV19 to TRBJ2-3; D is ambiguous. V lost 9 bases and J lost 2, with 12 bases in between. Germline values: CDR1 LNHDA, CDR2 SQIVND (reference sequence). The CDR3 extends over 13 amino acids.

The CDR3 DNA sequence: TGTGCCAGCAGCGGTTCAAGGACAGGGGGCTTGGGGAATAAACAGCCCCAGCATTTT. Protein sequence: CASSGSRTGGLGNKQPQHF. V gene TRBV7-9 combines with J gene TRBJ1-5, with TRBD1 identical over 11 bases. The V gene end was trimmed by 5 bases and the J gene end by 7 bases; junction bases not matched to a gene: 19. The length of the CDR3 is 19 residues. CDR1 is SEHNR and CDR2 is FQNEAQ in the germline V gene (reference sequence).

This clone was counted a few times. This chain joins TRBV7-2 and TRBJ1-3; D call uncertain. CDR1 and CDR2 (germline): SGHTA, FQGNSA. The V gene lost 1 base and the J gene lost 0 bases, with 10 bases spanning the gap. The CDR3 has 16 amino acids. CDR3 nucleotide sequence: TGTGCCAGCAGCTTAGAGGAGGCGAGCTCTGGAAACACCATATATTTT. Its protein is CASSLEEASSGNTIYF.

The chain has TRBV27 and TRBJ2-3; D possibly corresponds to TRBD2 (6 bases). V dropped 3 bases and J dropped 4 bases, with 29 bases sitting between them. CDR3 length: 20 residues. Per germline, CDR1 MNHEY and CDR2 SMNVEV (reference sequence). The CDR3 loop is CASSFWRGLRKQGGPDTQYF. CDR3 in DNA: TGTGCCAGCAGTTTTTGGAGGGGCCTTCGGAAGCAAGGTGGCCCAGATACGCAGTATTTT.

CDR3 residues: CASSFGNTEAFF. The CDR3 DNA reads as TGTGCCAGCAGCTTCGGGAACACTGAAGCTTTCTTT. The chain recombines TRBV5-8 with TRBJ1-1; no reliable D call. Looked up from germline, CDR1 is SGHTS and CDR2 is YDEGEE. The CDR3 loop spans 12 amino acids. V lost 2 bases and J lost 1, with 3 bases in between.

The rearrangement joins TRBV2 to TRBJ1-2; possible D gene TRBD1, 5 bases. The CDR3 is 13 residues long. V lost 3 bases and J lost 10, with 15 bases in between. Germline CDR1 is SNHLY and CDR2 is FYNNEI. CDR3 residues: CASSEGQGWDYTF. The CDR3 region has the DNA TGTGCCAGCAGTGAGGGCCAGGGTTGGGACTACACCTTC. Full variable domain (outside the CDR3, taken from reference TRBV2 and TRBJ1-2): EPEVTQTPSHQVTQMGQEVILRCVPISNHLYFYWYRQILGQKVEFLVSFYNNEISEKSEIFDDQFSVERPDGSNFTLKIRSTKLEDSAMYFCASSEGQGWDYTFGSGTRLTVV.

The J gene is TRBJ1-1, the V gene TRBV7-9; the D is unclear. The CDR3 consists of 13 residues. Germline V lookup: CDR1 SEHNR, CDR2 FQNEAQ (reference sequence). The V gene lost 1 base and the J gene lost 1 base, with 4 bases spanning the gap. The CDR3 nucleotides read TGTGCCAGCAGCTTAGAGGGGAACACTGAAGCTTTCTTT. Protein: CASSLEGNTEAFF.

The chain recombines TRBV4-2 with TRBJ2-3, with D unclear. The germline V gene has CDR1 LGHNA and CDR2 YNFKEQ. With 1 base removed from V and 0 bases from J, the gap between germline ends came to 11 bases. CDR3 length equals 16 residues. CDR3 sequence reads: CASSQGAASSTDTQYF. In nucleotides, the CDR3 is TGTGCCAGCAGCCAAGGGGCGGCTTCTAGCACAGATACGCAGTATTTT.

In DNA, the CDR3 is TGTGCCAGCAGTGAAACAGGGGGTTCCTACGAGCAGTACTTC. It translates to CASSETGGSYEQYF. The chain is built from TRBV2 and TRBJ2-7, with 8 bases matching TRBD1. The CDR3 extends over 14 amino acids. Germline CDR1 SNHLY, CDR2 FYNNEI. V lost 2 bases to trimming and J lost 1 base; unmatched junction nucleotides: 1.

This clone was seen just once. This CDR3 is CASRLAGAYLNEQFF. CDR3 DNA sequence: TGCGCCAGCCGACTAGCGGGAGCATACCTAAATGAGCAGTTCTTC. The chain recombines TRBV5-1 with TRBJ2-1; 12 nucleotides line up with TRBD2. This CDR3 has 15 amino acids. The V gene end was trimmed by 7 bases and the J gene end by 7 bases; junction bases not matched to a gene: 9. The germline V gene has CDR1 SGHRS and CDR2 YFSETQ.

V gene TRBV6-5 combines with J gene TRBJ2-2; the D gene is possibly TRBD2 (5 bases). With 6 bases removed from V and 7 bases from J, the gap between germline ends came to 15 bases. The CDR3 length is 14 residues. Germline loops: CDR1 MNHEY, CDR2 SVGAGI. CDR3 coding DNA: TGTGCCAGCAGGCGGGCCCCTGATGACGGGGAGCTGTTTTTT. The encoded protein is CASRRAPDDGELFF.